These 22 T cell receptor beta chains share one sample of origin, sequenced in a study of blood T cell repertoires in COVID-19. Using immunoSEQ multiplex PCR, the repertoire was profiled, and TCRdb retains in-frame clones only, with some absent. The sample yields roughly 230,000 clones, approximately 84% seen once. The specimen sequenced was peripheral blood. Receptors originate from a man aged 50 or older with acute or convalescent COVID-19.

J is TRBJ1-4 and V is TRBV19; the D is unclear. The germline V gene encodes CDR1 LNHDA and CDR2 SQIVND (reference sequence). V was trimmed by 5 bases and J by 13 bases, leaving 14 bases between them. The CDR3 contains 12 residues. CDR3 sequence reads: CASSQPSSGLFF. The DNA of the CDR3 is TGTGCCAGTAGTCAACCGTCTTCGGGACTGTTTTTT.

The chain joins TRBV3-1 (or the pseudogene TRBV3-2) to TRBJ2-1; 8 bases are shared with TRBD2. CDR1 is LGHDT, CDR2 YNNKEL, per germline (reference sequence). CDR3 length equals 16 residues. The V gene end was trimmed by 3 bases and the J gene end by 6 bases; junction bases not matched to a gene: 10. CDR3 sequence reads: CASSHKSGGRVNEQFF. CDR3 nucleotides: TGTGCCAGCAGCCATAAGAGCGGGGGACGTGTCAATGAGCAGTTCTTC.

The chain is built from TRBV28 and TRBJ2-7; D unresolved. CDR3 length: 13 amino acids. Trimming took off 2 bases at V and 4 bases at J, with 9 bases between the two ends. Germline CDR1 MDHEN, CDR2 SYDVKM. The DNA of the CDR3 is TGTGCCAGCAGTTTAGGGTCTAGATACGAGCAGTACTTC. The encoded protein is CASSLGSRYEQYF.

The rearrangement links TRBV29-1 to TRBJ2-7, with 9 bases lining up with TRBD1. V was clipped by 7 bases and J by 2 bases; unmatched bases: 9. The CDR3 runs to 14 residues. Germline CDR1 SQVTM, CDR2 ANQGSEA. CDR3 sequence: CSASGQGPPYEQYF. The CDR3 nucleotides read TGCAGCGCTTCCGGACAGGGGCCACCCTACGAGCAGTACTTC.

The rearrangement links TRBV5-1 to TRBJ2-7; 7 nucleotides agree with TRBD2. The trim removed 5 bases at V and 5 bases at J, leaving 4 bases unmatched. The CDR3 covers 12 residues. Germline assignment: CDR1 SGHRS and CDR2 YFSETQ. CDR3 sequence: CASRAGTNEQYF. In DNA, the CDR3 is TGCGCCAGCAGGGCAGGGACTAACGAGCAGTACTTC.

This sequence joins TRBV27 and TRBJ1-5, with D possibly TRBD1 on 6 matching bases. Germline V CDR1 and CDR2: MNHEY, SMNVEV (reference sequence). V dropped 10 bases and J dropped 2 bases, with 15 bases sitting between them. The CDR3 consists of 14 residues. This CDR3 reads CANPPTGCNQPQHF. CDR3 coding DNA: TGTGCCAACCCCCCCACAGGGTGCAATCAGCCCCAGCATTTT.

The chain couples TRBV10-1 to TRBJ1-2; TRBD1 aligns across 7 bases. The CDR3 length is 13 residues. J lost 3 bases, V lost 6 bases, and 4 bases had no gene match. Germline V gives CDR1 WNHNN, CDR2 SYGVQD (reference sequence). CDR3: CASSPGQDYGYTF. The CDR3 bases are TGCGCCAGCAGCCCTGGACAGGACTATGGCTACACCTTC.

The genes are TRBV30 and TRBJ1-2; 10 nucleotides match TRBD1. After removal of 1 base from V and 8 bases from J, the junction contained 4 bases not matched to a gene. The CDR3 contains 13 residues. Germline CDR1 is GTSNPN and CDR2 is SVGIG (reference sequence). The CDR3 sequence: CAWSGDRGGGYTF. CDR3 DNA: TGTGCCTGGAGTGGGGACAGGGGTGGGGGCTACACCTTC.

The rearrangement joins TRBV6-6 to TRBJ1-1; 9 nucleotides agree with TRBD1. CDR3 length: 17 residues. Germline V CDR1 and CDR2: MNHNY, SVGAGI (reference sequence). J gave up 0 bases and V 5 bases, and 10 bases lay outside the gene matches. The CDR3 sequence: CASSPGTGNPMNTEAFF. For the CDR3, the DNA is TGTGCCAGCAGTCCCGGGACAGGGAACCCCATGAACACTGAAGCTTTCTTT.

The CDR3 nucleotides are TGTGCCAGCAGTCCACAGGGGGCTGGGAATTCACCCCTCCACTTT. Translating gives CASSPQGAGNSPLHF. The J gene is TRBJ1-6, the V gene TRBV6-6; 9 bases align to TRBD1. The germline V gene encodes CDR1 MNHNY and CDR2 SVGAGI (reference sequence). This CDR3 contains 15 residues. J was trimmed by 7 bases and V by 5 bases; bases with no gene match: 6.

The rearrangement links TRBV24-1 to TRBJ2-1; 10 positions match TRBD2. The J segment lost 12 bases and the V segment lost 1 base, leaving 23 bases of the junction unmatched. The germline gives CDR1 KGHDR, CDR2 SFDVKD. CDR3 length equals 20 residues. The CDR3 DNA follows: TGTGCCACCAGTGATTTCCCGACAGGGAAGAGGGCTCTAGCGGGGGTCTGGCAGTTCTTC. This encodes CATSDFPTGKRALAGVWQFF.

The chain uses TRBV13 and TRBJ1-3; D might be TRBD1 (5 bases). The CDR3 contains 18 residues. CDR1 is PRHDT and CDR2 is FYEKMQ in the germline V gene (reference sequence). Trimming shortened V by 0 bases and J by 0 bases, and 15 bases separated the two germline ends. DNA for the CDR3: TGTGCCAGCAGCTTAGGCGGCCGGGTAGGGGTCTCTGGAAACACCATATATTTT. Protein: CASSLGGRVGVSGNTIYF. The full variable domain, in which reference TRBV13 and TRBJ1-3 provide the parts outside the CDR3, is AAGVIQSPRHLIKEKRETATLKCYPIPRHDTVYWYQQGPGQDPQFLISFYEKMQSDKGSIPDRFSAQQFSDYHSELNMSSLELGDSALYFCASSLGGRVGVSGNTIYFGEGSWLTVV.

The rearrangement uses TRBV7-3 and TRBJ2-1; 9 bases align to TRBD2. CDR1 is SGHTA and CDR2 is FQGTGA in the germline V gene. The CDR3 sequence is 17 residues long. V trimming: 3 bases; J trimming: 2 bases; junction bases outside the gene matches: 8. The CDR3 region is CASSFQSLAGPYNEQFF. CDR3 bases: TGTGCCAGCAGCTTCCAATCACTAGCGGGTCCCTACAATGAGCAGTTCTTC. Drawing the rest from reference TRBV7-3 and TRBJ2-1, the complete variable domain is GAGVSQTPSNKVTEKGKYVELRCDPISGHTALYWYRQSLGQGPEFLIYFQGTGAADDSGLPNDRFFAVRPEGSVSTLKIQRTERGDSAVYLCASSFQSLAGPYNEQFFGPGTRLTVL.

The V and J genes are TRBV27 and TRBJ2-7, with unresolved D. Trimming cost V 4 bases and J 7 bases, with 23 bases left between them. CDR3 length: 16 residues. Germline V CDR1 and CDR2: MNHEY, SMNVEV (reference sequence). Written as DNA, the CDR3 is TGTGCCAGCAGTTCCCCGCCGATAGTACCAACGAGGGAGCAGTACTTC. It yields the protein CASSSPPIVPTREQYF.

The CDR3 nucleotides read TGTGCCAGCAGTCCCTCGAGCTCCTACGAGCAGTACTTC. Protein sequence: CASSPSSSYEQYF. The genes are TRBV28 and TRBJ2-7, with D unclear. The V gene lost 5 bases and the J gene lost 0 bases, with 8 bases spanning the gap. The CDR3 has 13 residues. Germline V CDR1 and CDR2: MDHEN, SYDVKM. Using reference TRBV28 and TRBJ2-7 for the parts outside the CDR3, the full variable domain is DVKVTQSSRYLVKRTGEKVFLECVQDMDHENMFWYRQDPGLGLRLIYFSYDVKMKEKGDIPEGYSVSREKKERFSLILESASTNQTSMYLCASSPSSSYEQYFGPGTRLTVT.

The gene calls are TRBV25-1 and TRBJ2-5; 11 bases are shared with TRBD2. Trimming took 1 base from V and 5 from J; bases not matched to a gene: 12. Germline V gene lookup returns CDR1 MGHDK and CDR2 SYGVNS. The CDR3 is 18 amino acids. This CDR3 is CASSESYSGRARTETQYF. The CDR3 region has the DNA TGTGCCAGCAGTGAATCATATAGCGGGAGGGCCCGGACGGAGACCCAGTACTTC.

V gene TRBV11-3 combines with J gene TRBJ2-1, with 7 nucleotides matching TRBD1. Germline CDR1 and CDR2: SGHNT and YENEEA. The CDR3 is made up of 15 amino acids. V shed 2 bases, J shed 8 bases, and the junction held 9 bases outside the gene matches. CDR3 nucleotide sequence: TGTGCCAGCAGCTTACGACAGGGACGGTTCGATGAGCAGTTCTTC. It codes for CASSLRQGRFDEQFF.

V gene TRBV2 combines with J gene TRBJ2-3, with 9 bases matching TRBD2. The junction had 14 bases not matched to a gene; V was cut back by 5 bases and J by 5 bases. The V gene's germline CDR1 is SNHLY and CDR2 FYNNEI. The CDR3 loop spans 17 amino acids. The CDR3 protein is CASSRELISGGQDTQYF. CDR3 nucleotides: TGTGCCAGCAGTCGGGAGTTGATTAGCGGGGGCCAAGATACGCAGTATTTT.

This rearrangement joins TRBV7-3 to TRBJ1-2, with 9 nucleotides matching TRBD1. The CDR3 covers 15 residues. J lost 7 bases, V lost 4 bases, and 10 bases had no gene match. CDR1 and CDR2 (germline): SGHTA, FQGTGA. CDR3 bases: TGTGCCAGCAGCTCCGCCGGGACAGGGTTGTCTGGCTACACCTTC. This sequence encodes CASSSAGTGLSGYTF. Together with reference TRBV7-3 and TRBJ1-2, the CDR3 gives the full variable domain: GAGVSQTPSNKVTEKGKYVELRCDPISGHTALYWYRQSLGQGPEFLIYFQGTGAADDSGLPNDRFFAVRPEGSVSTLKIQRTERGDSAVYLCASSSAGTGLSGYTFGSGTRLTVV.

This chain uses TRBV5-1 with TRBJ1-2; D remains unclear. CDR3 size: 15 residues. Deletions cut 4 bases from V and 3 bases from J, with 16 bases between. CDR1 and CDR2 from the germline V gene are SGHRS and YFSETQ. CDR3 sequence: CASSPITGLDYGYTF. CDR3 nucleotide sequence: TGCGCCAGCAGCCCGATTACGGGTCTGGACTATGGCTACACCTTC.

This chain uses TRBV7-9 with TRBJ2-1; D perhaps matches TRBD1 (6 bases). This CDR3 comprises 13 residues. Germline assignment: CDR1 SEHNR and CDR2 FQNEAQ (reference sequence). V shed 4 bases and J shed 7 bases, with 11 bases lying between them. The CDR3 is CASSWRRGNEQFF. As DNA, the CDR3 is TGTGCCAGCAGCTGGCGCAGGGGTAATGAGCAGTTCTTC.

V and J are TRBV5-1 and TRBJ2-1; the match to TRBD2 covers 8 bases. The germline V gene encodes CDR1 SGHRS and CDR2 YFSETQ. The length of the CDR3 is 13 residues. V was clipped by 6 bases and J by 7 bases; unmatched bases: 6. The CDR3: CASTLGGVNEQFF. CDR3 nucleotides: TGCGCCAGCACCCTCGGGGGGGTTAATGAGCAGTTCTTC.